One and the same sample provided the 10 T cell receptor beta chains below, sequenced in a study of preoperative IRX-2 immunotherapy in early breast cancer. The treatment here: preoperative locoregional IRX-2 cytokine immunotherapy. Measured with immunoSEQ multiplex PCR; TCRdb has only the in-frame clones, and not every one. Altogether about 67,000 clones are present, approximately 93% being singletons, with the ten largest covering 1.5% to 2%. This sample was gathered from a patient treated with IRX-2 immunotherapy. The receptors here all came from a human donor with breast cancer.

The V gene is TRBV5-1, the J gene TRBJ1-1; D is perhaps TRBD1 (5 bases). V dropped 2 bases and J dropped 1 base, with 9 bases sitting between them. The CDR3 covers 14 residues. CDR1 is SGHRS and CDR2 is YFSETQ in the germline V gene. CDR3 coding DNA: TGCGCCAGCAGCTTATCCACAGGGAACACTGAAGCTTTCTTT. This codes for CASSLSTGNTEAFF.

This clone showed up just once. CDR3 in DNA: TGTGCCGCCAGCAGTTTAACCCCGGACATGCACTATGGCTACACCTTC. It translates to CAASSLTPDMHYGYTF. The chain uses TRBV28 and TRBJ1-2; possibly TRBD1 for D (5 bases). Germline-derived CDR1 and CDR2 are MDHEN and SYDVKM. The length of the CDR3 is 16 residues. Trimming cost V 11 bases and J 3 bases, with 25 bases left between them.

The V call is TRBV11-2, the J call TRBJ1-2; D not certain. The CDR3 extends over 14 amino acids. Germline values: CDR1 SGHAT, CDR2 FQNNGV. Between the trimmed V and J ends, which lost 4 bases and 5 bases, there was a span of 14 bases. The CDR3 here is CASSSIDGFYGYTF. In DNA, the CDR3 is TGTGCCAGCAGCTCCATAGACGGATTTTATGGCTACACCTTC.

CDR3 protein: CASSLTWTSGSIYEQYF. The CDR3, as DNA: TGCGCCAGCAGTCTGACCTGGACTAGCGGGAGCATCTACGAGCAGTACTTC. The J gene is TRBJ2-7, the V gene TRBV23-1, with TRBD2 matching 13 bases. TRBV23-1 carries the ORF label, with uncertain function. CDR3 size: 17 residues. V was pared by 4 bases and J by 3 bases, with 9 bases of the junction left unmatched.

This CDR3 is CAIHPRDYYGYTF. The CDR3 DNA reads as TGTGCCATCCACCCCCGGGACTACTATGGCTACACCTTC. This chain uses TRBV7-9 with TRBJ1-2, with D possibly matching TRBD1 (5 bases). V was cut by 10 bases and J by 3 bases, with 15 bases left in between. The CDR3 totals 13 residues. The germline CDR1 and CDR2 sequences are SEHNR and FQNEAQ (reference sequence). Looking up the rest from reference TRBV7-9 and TRBJ1-2 gives the full variable domain: DTGVSQNPRHKITKRGQNVTFRCDPISEHNRLYWYRQTLGQGPEFLTYFQNEAQLEKSRLLSDRFSAERPKGSFSTLEIQRTEQGDSAMYLCAIHPRDYYGYTFGSGTRLTVV.

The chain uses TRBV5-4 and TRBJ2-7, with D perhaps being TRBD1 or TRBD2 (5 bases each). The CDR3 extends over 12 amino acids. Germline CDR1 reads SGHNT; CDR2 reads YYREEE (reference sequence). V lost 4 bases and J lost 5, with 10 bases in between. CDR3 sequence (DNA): TGTGCCAGCAGCGGGACGGCCCACGAGCAGTACTTC. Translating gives CASSGTAHEQYF.

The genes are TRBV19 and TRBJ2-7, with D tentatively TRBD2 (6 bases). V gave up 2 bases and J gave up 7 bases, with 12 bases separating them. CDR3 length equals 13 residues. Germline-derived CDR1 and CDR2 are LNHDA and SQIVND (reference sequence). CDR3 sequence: CASSISGAGEQYF. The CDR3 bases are TGTGCCAGTAGTATAAGCGGCGCGGGGGAGCAGTACTTC.

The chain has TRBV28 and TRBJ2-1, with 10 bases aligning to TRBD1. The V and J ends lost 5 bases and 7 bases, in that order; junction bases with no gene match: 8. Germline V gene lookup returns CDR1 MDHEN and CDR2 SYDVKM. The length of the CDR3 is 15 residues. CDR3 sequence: CASSHIPGQGNEQFF. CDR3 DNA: TGTGCCAGCAGTCATATCCCGGGACAGGGGAATGAGCAGTTCTTC.

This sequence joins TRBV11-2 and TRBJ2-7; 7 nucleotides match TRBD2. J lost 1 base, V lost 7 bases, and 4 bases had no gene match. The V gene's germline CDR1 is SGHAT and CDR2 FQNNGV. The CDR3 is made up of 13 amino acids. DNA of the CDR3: TGTGCCAGCACCCTGCGGGGGTCCTACGAGCAGTACTTC. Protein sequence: CASTLRGSYEQYF.

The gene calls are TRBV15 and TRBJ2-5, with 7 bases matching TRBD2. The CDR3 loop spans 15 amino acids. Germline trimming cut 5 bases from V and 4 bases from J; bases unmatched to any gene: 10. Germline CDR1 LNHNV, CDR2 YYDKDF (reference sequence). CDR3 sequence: CATSSLGGVAETQYF. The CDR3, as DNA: TGTGCCACCAGCTCGCTGGGGGGGGTTGCAGAGACCCAGTACTTC.